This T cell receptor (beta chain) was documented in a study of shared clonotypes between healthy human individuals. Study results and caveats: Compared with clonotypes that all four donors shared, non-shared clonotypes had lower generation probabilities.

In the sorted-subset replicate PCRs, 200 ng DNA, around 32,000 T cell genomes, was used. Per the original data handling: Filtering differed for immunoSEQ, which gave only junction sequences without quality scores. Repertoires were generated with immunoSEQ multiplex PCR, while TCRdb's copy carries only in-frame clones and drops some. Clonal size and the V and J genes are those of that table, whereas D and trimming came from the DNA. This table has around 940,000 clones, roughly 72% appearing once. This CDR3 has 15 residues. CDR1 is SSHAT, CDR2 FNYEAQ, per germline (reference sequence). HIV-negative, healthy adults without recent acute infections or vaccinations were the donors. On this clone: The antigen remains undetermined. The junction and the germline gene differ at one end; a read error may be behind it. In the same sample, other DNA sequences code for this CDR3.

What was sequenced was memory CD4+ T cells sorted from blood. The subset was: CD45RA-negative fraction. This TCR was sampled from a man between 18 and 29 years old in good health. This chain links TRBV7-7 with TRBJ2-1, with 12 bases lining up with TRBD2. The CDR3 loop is CASSPRLAGGDEQFF. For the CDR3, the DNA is TGTGCTAGCAGTCCCCGGCTAGCGGGGGGGGATGAGCAGTTCTTC.